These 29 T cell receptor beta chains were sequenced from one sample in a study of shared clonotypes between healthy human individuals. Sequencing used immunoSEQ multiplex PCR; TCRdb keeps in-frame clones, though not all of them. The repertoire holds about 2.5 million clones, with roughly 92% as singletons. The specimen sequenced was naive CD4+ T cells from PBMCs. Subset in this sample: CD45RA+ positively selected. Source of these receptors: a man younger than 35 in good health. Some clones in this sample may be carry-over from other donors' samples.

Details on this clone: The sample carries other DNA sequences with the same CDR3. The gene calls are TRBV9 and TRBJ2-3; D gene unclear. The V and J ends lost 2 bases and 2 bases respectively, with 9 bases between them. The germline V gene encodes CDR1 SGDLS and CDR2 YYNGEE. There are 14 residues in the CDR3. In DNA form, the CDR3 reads TGTGCCAGCAGCGTCGGACGTGACACAGATACGCAGTATTTT. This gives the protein CASSVGRDTDTQYF.

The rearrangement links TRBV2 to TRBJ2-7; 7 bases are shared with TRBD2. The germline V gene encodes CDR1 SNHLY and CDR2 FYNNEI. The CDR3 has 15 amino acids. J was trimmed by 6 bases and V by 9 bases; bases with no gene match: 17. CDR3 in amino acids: CARNLLRREGGEQYF. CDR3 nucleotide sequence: TGTGCCAGGAACCTACTTCGAAGGGAGGGCGGCGAGCAGTACTTC.

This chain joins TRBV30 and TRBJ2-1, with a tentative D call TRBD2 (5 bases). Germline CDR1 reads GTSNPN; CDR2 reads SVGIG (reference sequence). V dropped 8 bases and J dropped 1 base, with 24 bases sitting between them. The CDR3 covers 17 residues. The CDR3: CAGRNSRAAASYNEQFF. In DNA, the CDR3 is TGTGCCGGGCGAAACTCGAGGGCCGCAGCTTCCTACAATGAGCAGTTCTTC.

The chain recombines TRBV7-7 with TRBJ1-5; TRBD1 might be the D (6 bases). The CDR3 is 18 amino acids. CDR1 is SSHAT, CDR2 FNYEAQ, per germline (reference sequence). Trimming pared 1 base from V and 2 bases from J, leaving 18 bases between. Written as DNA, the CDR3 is TGTGCCAGCAGCTTAGTGGTTAGGTACAGGGACCGCAATCAGCCCCAGCATTTT. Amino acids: CASSLVVRYRDRNQPQHF.

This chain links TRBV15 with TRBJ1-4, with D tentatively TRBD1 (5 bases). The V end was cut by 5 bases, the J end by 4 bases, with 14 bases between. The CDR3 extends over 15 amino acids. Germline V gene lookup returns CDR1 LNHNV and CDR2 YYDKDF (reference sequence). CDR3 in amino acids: CATSRPGRGNEKLFF. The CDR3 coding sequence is TGTGCCACCAGCCGTCCGGGGCGGGGTAATGAAAAACTGTTTTTT.

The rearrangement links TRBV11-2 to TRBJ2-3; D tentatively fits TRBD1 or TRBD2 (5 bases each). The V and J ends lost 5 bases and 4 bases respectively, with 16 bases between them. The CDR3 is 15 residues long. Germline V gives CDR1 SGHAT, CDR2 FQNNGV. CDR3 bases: TGTGCCAGCAGCACCGGGACCTCAGGAGCAGATACGCAGTATTTT. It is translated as CASSTGTSGADTQYF.

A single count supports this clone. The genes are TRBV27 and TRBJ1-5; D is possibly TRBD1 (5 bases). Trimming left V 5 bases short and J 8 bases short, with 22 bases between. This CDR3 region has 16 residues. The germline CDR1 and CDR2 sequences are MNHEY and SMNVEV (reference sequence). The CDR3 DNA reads TGTGCCAGCAGTCCCAACTTAGTTGCGGGGGTCAAGCCCCAGCATTTT. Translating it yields CASSPNLVAGVKPQHF.

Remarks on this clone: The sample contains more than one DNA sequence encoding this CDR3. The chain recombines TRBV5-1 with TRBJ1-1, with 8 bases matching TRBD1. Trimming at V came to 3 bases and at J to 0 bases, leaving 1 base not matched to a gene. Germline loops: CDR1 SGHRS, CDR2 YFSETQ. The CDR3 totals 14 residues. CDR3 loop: CASSWDRLNTEAFF. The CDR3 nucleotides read TGCGCCAGCAGCTGGGACAGGCTGAACACTGAAGCTTTCTTT.

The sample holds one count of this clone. DNA for the CDR3: TGTGCCAGCAGCCGATATCCCGGAGGACTAGCGGGATTGAGCTCCTACAATGAGCAGTTCTTC. It specifies CASSRYPGGLAGLSSYNEQFF. The chain carries TRBV7-3 and TRBJ2-1; TRBD2 agrees at 12 bases. In germline, CDR1 is SGHTA, CDR2 FQGTGA. The CDR3 length is 21 residues. The V gene end was trimmed by 5 bases and the J gene end by 0 bases; junction bases not matched to a gene: 17.

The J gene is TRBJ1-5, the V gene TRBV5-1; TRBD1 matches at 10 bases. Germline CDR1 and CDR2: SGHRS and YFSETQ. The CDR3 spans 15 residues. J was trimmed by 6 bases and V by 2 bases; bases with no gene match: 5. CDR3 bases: TGCGCCAGCAGCTTCGGGACAGGGGAGGCTCAGCCCCAGCATTTT. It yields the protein CASSFGTGEAQPQHF.

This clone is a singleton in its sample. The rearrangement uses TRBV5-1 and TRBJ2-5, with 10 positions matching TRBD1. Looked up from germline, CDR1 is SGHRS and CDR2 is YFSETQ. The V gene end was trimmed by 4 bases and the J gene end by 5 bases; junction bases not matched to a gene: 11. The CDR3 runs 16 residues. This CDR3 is CASSLAGGQGVETQYF. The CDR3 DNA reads TGCGCCAGCAGCCTGGCCGGTGGACAGGGGGTTGAGACCCAGTACTTC.

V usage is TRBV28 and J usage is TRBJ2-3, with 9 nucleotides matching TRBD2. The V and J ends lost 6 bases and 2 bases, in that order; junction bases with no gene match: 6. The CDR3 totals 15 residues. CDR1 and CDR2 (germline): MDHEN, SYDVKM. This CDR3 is CASSGTSLSTDTQYF. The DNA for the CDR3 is TGTGCCAGCAGCGGGACTAGCCTCTCCACAGATACGCAGTATTTT.

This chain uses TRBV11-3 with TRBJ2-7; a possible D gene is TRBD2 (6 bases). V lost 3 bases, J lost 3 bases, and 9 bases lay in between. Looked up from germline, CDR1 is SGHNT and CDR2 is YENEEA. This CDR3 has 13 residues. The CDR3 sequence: CASSFGRHYEQYF. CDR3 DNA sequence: TGTGCCAGCAGCTTTGGGAGGCACTACGAGCAGTACTTC.

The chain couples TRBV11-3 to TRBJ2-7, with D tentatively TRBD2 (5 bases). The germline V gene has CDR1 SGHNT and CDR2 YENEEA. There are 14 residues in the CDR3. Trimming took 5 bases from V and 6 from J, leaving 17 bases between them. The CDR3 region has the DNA TGTGCCAGCAGCCGCGGACTGGGAATGGGCGAGCAGTACTTC. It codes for CASSRGLGMGEQYF.

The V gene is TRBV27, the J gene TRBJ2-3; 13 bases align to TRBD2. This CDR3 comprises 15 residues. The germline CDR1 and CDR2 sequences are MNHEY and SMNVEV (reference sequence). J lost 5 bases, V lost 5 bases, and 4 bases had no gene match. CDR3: CASSPRTSGRDTQYF. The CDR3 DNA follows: TGTGCCAGCAGTCCCCGGACTAGCGGGAGAGATACGCAGTATTTT.

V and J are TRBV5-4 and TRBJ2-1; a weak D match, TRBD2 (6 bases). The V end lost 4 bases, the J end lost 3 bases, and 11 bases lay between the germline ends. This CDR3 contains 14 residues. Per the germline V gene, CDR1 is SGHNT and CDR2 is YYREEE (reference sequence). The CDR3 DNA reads TGTGCCAGCAGCCTAGGCGGGGTCTACAATGAGCAGTTCTTC. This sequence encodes CASSLGGVYNEQFF.

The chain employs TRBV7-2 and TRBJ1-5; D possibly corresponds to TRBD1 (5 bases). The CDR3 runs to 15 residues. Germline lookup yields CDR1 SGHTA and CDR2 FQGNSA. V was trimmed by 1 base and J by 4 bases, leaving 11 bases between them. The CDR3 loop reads CASSLEGLRNQPQHF. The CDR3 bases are TGTGCCAGCAGCTTAGAGGGACTCCGGAATCAGCCCCAGCATTTT.

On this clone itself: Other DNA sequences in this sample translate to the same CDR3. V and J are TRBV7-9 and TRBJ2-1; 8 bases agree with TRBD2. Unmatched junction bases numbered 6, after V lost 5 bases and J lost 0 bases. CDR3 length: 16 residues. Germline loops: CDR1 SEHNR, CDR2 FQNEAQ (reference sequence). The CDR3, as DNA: TGTGCCAGCAGCCTGGTAGCGGGGAGCTCCTACAATGAGCAGTTCTTC. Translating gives CASSLVAGSSYNEQFF. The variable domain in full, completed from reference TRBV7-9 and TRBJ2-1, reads DTGVSQNPRHKITKRGQNVTFRCDPISEHNRLYWYRQTLGQGPEFLTYFQNEAQLEKSRLLSDRFSAERPKGSFSTLEIQRTEQGDSAMYLCASSLVAGSSYNEQFFGPGTRLTVL.

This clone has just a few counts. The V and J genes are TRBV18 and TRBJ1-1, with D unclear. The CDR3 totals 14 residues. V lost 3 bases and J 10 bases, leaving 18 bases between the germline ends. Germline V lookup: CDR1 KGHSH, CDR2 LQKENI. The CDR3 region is CASSPAALKDRAFF. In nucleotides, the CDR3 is TGTGCCAGCTCACCCGCGGCACTCAAGGACCGAGCTTTCTTT.

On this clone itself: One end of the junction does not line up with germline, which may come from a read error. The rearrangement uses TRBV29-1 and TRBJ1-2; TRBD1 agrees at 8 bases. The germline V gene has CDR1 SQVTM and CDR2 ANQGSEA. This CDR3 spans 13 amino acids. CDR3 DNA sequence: TGCAGCGTGGGGGACAGGACTAACTATGGCTACATCTTC. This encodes CSVGDRTNYGYIF.

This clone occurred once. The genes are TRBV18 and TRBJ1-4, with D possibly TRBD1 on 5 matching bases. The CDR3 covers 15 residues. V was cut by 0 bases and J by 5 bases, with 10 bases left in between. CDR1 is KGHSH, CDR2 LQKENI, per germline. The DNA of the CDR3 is TGTGCCAGCTCACCACCGGTTGGGGGAAATGAAAAACTGTTTTTT. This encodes CASSPPVGGNEKLFF.

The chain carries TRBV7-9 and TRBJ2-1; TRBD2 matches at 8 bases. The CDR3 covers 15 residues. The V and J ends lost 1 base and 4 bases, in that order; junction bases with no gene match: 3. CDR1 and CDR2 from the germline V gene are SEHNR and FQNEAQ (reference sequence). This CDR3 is CASSLELADYNEQFF. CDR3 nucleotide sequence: TGTGCCAGCAGCTTAGAACTAGCGGATTACAATGAGCAGTTCTTC.

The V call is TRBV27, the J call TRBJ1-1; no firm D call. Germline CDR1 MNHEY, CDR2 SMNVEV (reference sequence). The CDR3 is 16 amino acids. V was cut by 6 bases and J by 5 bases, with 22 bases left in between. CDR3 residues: CASSSGRWILETEAFF. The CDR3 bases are TGTGCCAGCAGCTCCGGGCGATGGATTCTTGAGACTGAAGCTTTCTTT.

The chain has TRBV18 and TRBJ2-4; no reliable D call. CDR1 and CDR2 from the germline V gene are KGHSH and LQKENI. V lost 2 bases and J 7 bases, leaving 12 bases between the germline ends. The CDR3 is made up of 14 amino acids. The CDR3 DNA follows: TGTGCCAGCTCACCAACCCCTGGGGTTAACATTCAGTACTTC. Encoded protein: CASSPTPGVNIQYF.

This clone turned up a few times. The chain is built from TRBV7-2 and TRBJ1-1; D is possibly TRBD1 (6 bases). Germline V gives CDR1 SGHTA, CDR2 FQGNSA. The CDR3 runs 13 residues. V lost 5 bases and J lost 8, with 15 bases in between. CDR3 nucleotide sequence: TGTGCCAGCAGCCCAAACTCGGGGGCGGAAGCTTTCTTT. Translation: CASSPNSGAEAFF.

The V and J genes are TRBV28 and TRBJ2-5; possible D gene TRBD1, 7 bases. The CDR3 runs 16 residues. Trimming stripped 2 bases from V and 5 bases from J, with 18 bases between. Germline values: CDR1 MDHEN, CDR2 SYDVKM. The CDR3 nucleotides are TGTGCCAGCAGTTTAGTGGCAGGGGGTGGGAGGGAGACCCAGTACTTC. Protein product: CASSLVAGGGRETQYF.

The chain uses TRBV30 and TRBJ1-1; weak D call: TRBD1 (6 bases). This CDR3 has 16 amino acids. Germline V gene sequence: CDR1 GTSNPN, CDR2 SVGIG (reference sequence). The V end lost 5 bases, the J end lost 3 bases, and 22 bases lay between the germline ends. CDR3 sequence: CAWDLGGALGDTEAFF. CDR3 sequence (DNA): TGTGCCTGGGACTTGGGGGGGGCCCTAGGGGACACTGAAGCTTTCTTT.

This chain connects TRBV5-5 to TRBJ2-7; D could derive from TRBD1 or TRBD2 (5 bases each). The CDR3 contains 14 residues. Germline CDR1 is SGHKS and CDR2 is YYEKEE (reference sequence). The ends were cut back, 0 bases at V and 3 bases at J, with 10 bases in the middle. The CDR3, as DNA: TGTGCCAGCAGCTTGGCGGGACGGTACTACGAGCAGTACTTC. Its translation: CASSLAGRYYEQYF.

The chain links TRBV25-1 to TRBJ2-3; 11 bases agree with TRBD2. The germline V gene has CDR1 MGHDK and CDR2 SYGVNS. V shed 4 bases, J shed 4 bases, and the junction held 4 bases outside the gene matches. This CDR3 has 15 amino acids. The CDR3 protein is CASSAVLAGADTQYF. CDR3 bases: TGTGCCAGCAGTGCGGTACTAGCGGGAGCAGATACGCAGTATTTT.